This is a list of T cell receptor beta chains from one sample in a study of T cells in Graves' hyperthyroidism and ophthalmopathy. Each CDR3 protein is one row after TCRdb ran MiXCR on the multiplex PCR reads. The sample holds fewer than 650,000 distinct CDR3 sequences, roughly 15% seen once. The sequenced material came from blood. These receptors all stem from a woman between 40 and 50 years old with Graves' hyperthyroidism. Each CDR3 is given with its conserved first and last residue. The D gene is left open where the match is weak. A row's size may be missing; if present it is once, few, many or a size class.

clone_size,j_call,cdr3_length,v_call,d_call,cdr3_nt,cdr3_aa
-,TRBJ2-1,11,TRBV20-1,-,TGCAGTGCTCAACAGGGATATGAGCAGTTCTTC,CSAQQGYEQFF
many,TRBJ1-1,13,TRBV2,-,TGTGCCAGCAGCGAGATACCAGGGACGGAGGCTTTCTTT,CASSEIPGTEAFF
few,TRBJ2-7,14,TRBV19,-,TGTGCCAGTAGTATACTTTTGGGCCCCTACGAGCAGTACTTC,CASSILLGPYEQYF
-,TRBJ2-5,15,TRBV6-5,-,TGTGCCAGCAGTTACTCGAGTACAGGTGGAGAGACCCAGTACTTC,CASSYSSTGGETQYF
many,TRBJ2-1,15,TRBV11-2,-,TGTGCCAGCAGCTTCCTGACAACCCTAGGCAATGAGCAGTTCTTC,CASSFLTTLGNEQFF
many,TRBJ2-5,15,TRBV10-3,TRBD1,TGTGCCATCAGCCACCAAACGACAGGGTCCGAGACCCAGTACTTC,CAISHQTTGSETQYF
many,TRBJ2-7,15,TRBV6-1,-,TGTGCCAGCAGTGACCCCCCGGGACAAGACTACGAGCAGTACTTC,CASSDPPGQDYEQYF
many,TRBJ2-2,14,TRBV7-2,TRBD2,TGTGCCAGCAGCTTACTAGCGGGAGCAGGGGAGCTGTTTTTT,CASSLLAGAGELFF
many,TRBJ2-7,14,TRBV3-1,TRBD1,TGTGCCAGCAGCCGGGACAGGGGGTCCCACGAGCAGTACTTC,CASSRDRGSHEQYF
-,TRBJ2-1,16,TRBV12-3/TRBV12-4,TRBD2,TGTGCCAGCAGTTTATTCACTAGCGGGAGGAGAGATGAGCAGTTCTTC,CASSLFTSGRRDEQFF
few,TRBJ2-2,14,TRBV20-1,-,TGCAGTGCTAGAGACCTCAGGGGGGCCGGGGAGCTGTTTTTT,CSARDLRGAGELFF
-,TRBJ2-5,14,TRBV25-1,-,TGTGCCAGCAGTGAGATGGGGGGATCGGAGACCCAGTACTTC,CASSEMGGSETQYF
many,TRBJ2-7,14,TRBV28,-,TGTGCCAGCAGACCCCGGCCGGGGCCCTGGGGGCAGTACTTC,CASRPRPGPWGQYF
-,TRBJ1-5,14,TRBV12-3/TRBV12-4,-,TGTGCCAGCAGCCAAGGGGGGCTACGTCAGCCCCAGCATTTT,CASSQGGLRQPQHF
-,TRBJ2-1,12,TRBV19,-,TGTGCCAGTAGTATAGAGGGGGATGAGCAGTTCTTC,CASSIEGDEQFF
-,TRBJ2-3,15,TRBV7-8,TRBD2,TGTGCCAGCAGCTCCGGGACTAGCGTTAAAGATACGCAGTATTTT,CASSSGTSVKDTQYF
many,TRBJ1-4,17,TRBV20-1,-,TGCAGTGCTAGAGATCCGAGGATCCCGACCCTTAATGAAAAACTGTTTTTT,CSARDPRIPTLNEKLFF
many,TRBJ2-3,19,TRBV20-1,TRBD2,TGCAGTGCCCCTAAGGGGGCTAGCGGGAGAGCTTCTAGCACAGATACGCAGTATTTT,CSAPKGASGRASSTDTQYF
many,TRBJ2-1,16,TRBV5-1,-,TGCGCCAGCAGCCCCACTTATCCAAGCTCCTACAATGAGCAGTTCTTC,CASSPTYPSSYNEQFF
few,TRBJ2-1,14,TRBV6-1,-,TGTGCCAGCAGTGAATTCCTGCCGGGTAATGAGCAGTTCTTC,CASSEFLPGNEQFF
many,TRBJ2-7,15,TRBV2,-,TGTGCCAGCAGTGCCCAACGAGGGAACCTTTACGAGCAGTACTTC,CASSAQRGNLYEQYF
many,TRBJ2-7,18,TRBV7-3,TRBD1,TGTGCCAGCAGCTTATCGCGGGACAGGACCAGCACCTACTACGAGCAGTACTTC,CASSLSRDRTSTYYEQYF
many,TRBJ1-5,14,TRBV7-2,-,TGTGCCAGCAGCTCCACTAGCCGCAATCAGCCCCAGCATTTT,CASSSTSRNQPQHF
many,TRBJ1-4,18,TRBV5-1,-,TGCGCCAGCAGCCCGAACAATCTTGGACGGACAACTAATGAAAAACTGTTTTTT,CASSPNNLGRTTNEKLFF
few,TRBJ2-2,17,TRBV28,-,TGTGCCAGCAGTGAAATGAGTCGGCGGGAAGACACCGGGGAGCTGTTTTTT,CASSEMSRREDTGELFF
many,TRBJ2-1,18,TRBV2,TRBD2,TGTGCCAGCAGTGAAGACCCCGCGACTAGCGGGAGCTACAATGAGCAGTTCTTC,CASSEDPATSGSYNEQFF
-,TRBJ1-1,13,TRBV28,-,TGTGCCAGCGGGAAGGGAATGAACACTGAAGCTTTCTTT,CASGKGMNTEAFF
many,TRBJ2-3,12,TRBV29-1,-,TGCAGCCTCGGAACTTCGTGGGATACGCAGTATTTT,CSLGTSWDTQYF